This T cell receptor (beta chain) was captured in a study of PD-1 blockade in classical Hodgkin lymphoma. Study findings and constraints: Compared with baseline, CD4+ but not CD8+ TCR diversity had risen significantly by C4D1. Lower baseline TCR diversity was reported for newly diagnosed patients than for healthy donors.

A note on this clone: Its matching antigen is unknown.

The CDR3 sequence is 14 residues long. V gave up 7 bases and J gave up 8 bases, with 21 bases separating them. Germline V gene lookup returns CDR1 SNHLY and CDR2 FYNNEI. Method: immunoSEQ multiplex PCR; TCRdb's copy keeps in-frame clones and lacks some. Found here are fewer than 110,000 clones, 75% to 90% of them singletons; the top ten hold about 7.1%. All trial patients relapsed after autologous stem cell transplantation. The best responses consisted of complete response, partial response or progressive disease. The sample consisted of peripheral blood mononuclear cells (PBMCs), taken before the second cycle of nivolumab. This sequence was found in a human donor with classical Hodgkin lymphoma. V usage is TRBV2 and J usage is TRBJ2-7; D may be TRBD1 (6 bases). The CDR3 loop is CASILGQGSAKQYF. The CDR3 DNA follows: TGTGCCAGCATCCTCGGCCAGGGGAGCGCGAAGCAGTACTTC. Combining the CDR3 with reference TRBV2 and TRBJ2-7 gives the whole variable domain EPEVTQTPSHQVTQMGQEVILRCVPISNHLYFYWYRQILGQKVEFLVSFYNNEISEKSEIFDDQFSVERPDGSNFTLKIRSTKLEDSAMYFCASILGQGSAKQYFGPGTRLTVT.